A single sample is the source of the 20 T cell receptor beta chains below, sequenced in a study of human thymus T cells. Thymic samples were excised during corrective heart operations. Assay: immunoSEQ multiplex PCR; the TCRdb copy retains only in-frame clones and omits some. This table holds fewer than 90,000 clones, approximately 96% found once. Input material: thymus tissue. These receptor sequences come from a boy younger than two with a congenital heart defect but otherwise immunologically healthy.

The chain joins TRBV5-5 to TRBJ1-2; no firm D call. The V gene's germline CDR1 is SGHKS and CDR2 YYEKEE (reference sequence). Deletions cut 0 bases from V and 1 base from J, with 7 bases between. The CDR3 covers 14 residues. The CDR3 DNA reads as TGTGCCAGCAGCTTGGAGGGAGATAACTATGGCTACACCTTC. Its translation: CASSLEGDNYGYTF. Drawing the rest from reference TRBV5-5 and TRBJ1-2, the complete variable domain is DAGVTQSPTHLIKTRGQQVTLRCSPISGHKSVSWYQQVLGQGPQFIFQYYEKEERGRGNFPDRFSARQFPNYSSELNVNALLLGDSALYLCASSLEGDNYGYTFGSGTRLTVV.

The rearrangement links TRBV28 to TRBJ1-5; the D is unclear. Trimming pared 10 bases from V and 3 bases from J, leaving 10 bases between. In germline, CDR1 is MDHEN, CDR2 SYDVKM. This CDR3 has 12 residues. CDR3 sequence: CATVMPNQPQHF. The CDR3 bases are TGTGCCACCGTTATGCCCAATCAGCCCCAGCATTTT.

This rearrangement joins TRBV11-2 to TRBJ1-3, with D hard to call. Per germline, CDR1 SGHAT and CDR2 FQNNGV. Trimming shortened V by 2 bases and J by 11 bases, and 22 bases separated the two germline ends. The CDR3 runs 16 residues. The CDR3 reads CASSLTPRRPEVPIYF. The CDR3 DNA sequence: TGTGCCAGCAGCTTAACTCCCCGCAGACCGGAGGTCCCCATATATTTT. The full variable domain, completed using reference TRBV11-2 and TRBJ1-3, is EAGVAQSPRYKIIEKRQSVAFWCNPISGHATLYWYQQILGQGPKLLIQFQNNGVVDDSQLPKDRFSAERLKGVDSTLKIQPAKLEDSAVYLCASSLTPRRPEVPIYFGEGSWLTVV.

V usage is TRBV18 and J usage is TRBJ1-1; D unclear. Trimming shortened V by 0 bases and J by 9 bases, and 8 bases separated the two germline ends. The germline gives CDR1 KGHSH, CDR2 LQKENI. The CDR3 runs to 12 residues. The CDR3: CASSPPGNQAFF. CDR3 coding DNA: TGTGCCAGCTCACCACCGGGGAACCAAGCTTTCTTT.

V usage is TRBV18 and J usage is TRBJ1-3, with D possibly TRBD1 on 5 matching bases. CDR1 and CDR2 from the germline V gene are KGHSH and LQKENI. CDR3 size: 16 residues. V shed 2 bases and J shed 5 bases, with 16 bases lying between them. CDR3 loop: CASSPRMWGCRNTIYF. CDR3 nucleotide sequence: TGTGCCAGCTCACCAAGAATGTGGGGGTGTAGAAACACCATATATTTT.

Here the CDR3 DNA reads TGTGCCAGCAGTCGGGGGGGCTCCTACAATGAGCAGTTCTTC. It yields the protein CASSRGGSYNEQFF. The chain recombines TRBV6-5 with TRBJ2-1; 8 bases fit TRBD2. Germline CDR1 reads MNHEY; CDR2 reads SVGAGI. This CDR3 is 14 amino acids long. V lost 5 bases to trimming and J lost 0 bases; unmatched junction nucleotides: 0.

V usage is TRBV7-9 and J usage is TRBJ2-7; no reliable D call. V lost 1 base and J lost 3, with 10 bases in between. There are 14 residues in the CDR3. The V gene's germline CDR1 is SEHNR and CDR2 FQNEAQ (reference sequence). CDR3 loop: CASSLGVPVYEQYF. The CDR3 nucleotides read TGTGCCAGCAGCTTAGGGGTCCCCGTCTACGAGCAGTACTTC.

This chain joins TRBV7-8 and TRBJ1-1, with D perhaps matching TRBD1 (5 bases). Trimming shortened V by 3 bases and J by 2 bases, and 10 bases separated the two germline ends. The length of the CDR3 is 14 residues. Germline CDR1 SGHVS, CDR2 FQNEAQ. This CDR3 is CASSLGQGNTEAFF. Here the CDR3 DNA reads TGTGCCAGCAGCTTGGGCCAGGGAAACACTGAAGCTTTCTTT.

This clone was found once. V is TRBV18 and J is TRBJ2-7; no reliable D call. Germline CDR1 reads KGHSH; CDR2 reads LQKENI. Trimming stripped 4 bases from V and 1 base from J, with 11 bases between. CDR3 length: 14 amino acids. In DNA form, the CDR3 reads TGTGCCAGCTCACTAAGAGATGGTTCCTACGAGCAGTACTTC. This codes for CASSLRDGSYEQYF.

The J gene is TRBJ2-1, the V gene TRBV9; perhaps TRBD2 as D (8 bases). Germline V gene lookup returns CDR1 SGDLS and CDR2 YYNGEE. This CDR3 contains 17 residues. The V end was cut by 3 bases, the J end by 3 bases, with 19 bases between. CDR3 region: CASSEGQRESFYNEQFF. In DNA form, the CDR3 reads TGTGCCAGCAGCGAGGGACAGCGGGAGTCCTTCTACAATGAGCAGTTCTTC.

V usage is TRBV18 and J usage is TRBJ2-5, with D uncertain. This CDR3 spans 19 amino acids. Trimming pared 2 bases from V and 2 bases from J, leaving 24 bases between. Germline CDR1 KGHSH, CDR2 LQKENI. The CDR3 sequence is CASSPKRVHPSTLQETQYF. The CDR3, as DNA: TGTGCCAGCTCACCAAAAAGGGTCCACCCTTCAACCTTGCAAGAGACCCAGTACTTC.

The V and J genes are TRBV5-6 and TRBJ2-1; the D is unclear. Germline CDR1 is SGHDT and CDR2 is YYEEEE. The CDR3 extends over 17 amino acids. Trimming removed 1 base at V and 0 bases at J, with 14 bases between. The CDR3 here is CASSLSRSASSYNEQFF. The CDR3 coding sequence is TGTGCCAGCAGCTTGTCAAGGTCAGCGAGCTCCTACAATGAGCAGTTCTTC.

This clone showed up just once. J is TRBJ2-4 and V is TRBV29-1; no clear D gene. Looked up from germline, CDR1 is SQVTM and CDR2 is ANQGSEA. The V and J ends lost 2 bases and 5 bases respectively, with 10 bases between them. The CDR3 contains 13 residues. The CDR3 protein is CSVEMADQNIQYF. Written as DNA, the CDR3 is TGCAGCGTTGAAATGGCAGACCAAAACATTCAGTACTTC.

The chain combines TRBV11-2 with TRBJ2-1; 16 bases line up with TRBD2. The CDR3 runs to 18 residues. Per germline, CDR1 SGHAT and CDR2 FQNNGV. V trimming: 5 bases; J trimming: 6 bases; junction bases outside the gene matches: 10. CDR3 sequence: CASSPPGTSGRAGNEQFF. The CDR3 nucleotides are TGTGCCAGCAGCCCACCCGGGACTAGCGGGAGGGCCGGCAATGAGCAGTTCTTC.

This chain links TRBV11-2 with TRBJ1-1, with D perhaps matching TRBD1 (5 bases). The CDR3 consists of 20 residues. The germline V gene encodes CDR1 SGHAT and CDR2 FQNNGV. The V end was cut by 0 bases, the J end by 1 base, with 24 bases between. In nucleotides, the CDR3 is TGTGCCAGCAGCTTAGATAAGCAGGGAAGGGGCAGGTTTGCGAACACTGAAGCTTTCTTT. Its protein product is CASSLDKQGRGRFANTEAFF.

The V gene is TRBV5-6, the J gene TRBJ2-2; TRBD2 might be the D (6 bases). This CDR3 has 16 residues. V lost 2 bases to trimming and J lost 5 bases, with 16 bases between them. Looked up from germline, CDR1 is SGHDT and CDR2 is YYEEEE. The CDR3 sequence: CASSFWGGGDTGELFF. CDR3 coding DNA: TGTGCCAGCAGCTTCTGGGGCGGAGGGGATACCGGGGAGCTGTTTTTT.

The chain recombines TRBV27 with TRBJ2-3; 8 nucleotides agree with TRBD1. The CDR3 is 18 residues long. The germline CDR1 and CDR2 sequences are MNHEY and SMNVEV (reference sequence). J was trimmed by 0 bases and V by 1 base; bases with no gene match: 9. The DNA for the CDR3 is TGTGCCAGCAGTTTATTCGGACAGGGCTACTCTAGCACAGATACGCAGTATTTT. Translated, it gives CASSLFGQGYSSTDTQYF.

The chain combines TRBV28 with TRBJ2-1, with 8 bases aligning to TRBD2. The CDR3 runs to 18 residues. Trimming took 5 bases from V and 0 from J; bases not matched to a gene: 12. Germline CDR1 and CDR2: MDHEN and SYDVKM. In DNA form, the CDR3 reads TGTGCCAGCAGTGGGGGGCTAGCGGGCCGGAGCTCCTACAATGAGCAGTTCTTC. Protein sequence: CASSGGLAGRSSYNEQFF.

This chain joins TRBV6-5 and TRBJ1-6; D remains unclear. Germline assignment: CDR1 MNHEY and CDR2 SVGAGI. Between the trimmed V and J ends, which lost 4 bases and 8 bases, there was a span of 9 bases. This CDR3 comprises 13 residues. CDR3 loop: CASSSAGYSPLHF. In DNA, the CDR3 is TGTGCCAGCAGTTCGGCCGGCTATTCACCCCTCCACTTT.

This rearrangement joins TRBV18 to TRBJ2-7, with 9 bases fitting TRBD2. The CDR3 is 13 amino acids. J lost 5 bases, V lost 3 bases, and 2 bases had no gene match. The germline V gene has CDR1 KGHSH and CDR2 LQKENI. CDR3 nucleotide sequence: TGTGCCAGCTCACCCGGGACTAGCAACGAGCAGTACTTC. This codes for CASSPGTSNEQYF.